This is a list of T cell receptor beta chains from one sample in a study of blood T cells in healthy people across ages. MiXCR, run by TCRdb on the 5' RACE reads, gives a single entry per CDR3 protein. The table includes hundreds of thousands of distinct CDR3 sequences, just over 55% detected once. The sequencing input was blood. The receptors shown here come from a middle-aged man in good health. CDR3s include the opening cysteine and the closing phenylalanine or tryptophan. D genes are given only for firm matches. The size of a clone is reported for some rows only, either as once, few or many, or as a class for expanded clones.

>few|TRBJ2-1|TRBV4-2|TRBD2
CASSRTSGRAVSPFEQFF
TGTGCCAGCAGCCGGACTAGCGGGAGGGCCGTGTCTCCTTTTGAGCAGTTCTTC
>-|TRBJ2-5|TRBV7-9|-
CASIEGTYQETQYF
TGTGCCAGCATAGAAGGGACCTACCAAGAGACCCAGTACTTC
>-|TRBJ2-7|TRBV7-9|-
CASSWDLRTYEQYF
TGTGCCAGCAGCTGGGACTTACGAACCTACGAGCAGTACTTC
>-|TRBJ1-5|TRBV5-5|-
CASSPTLGGQPQHF
TGTGCCAGCAGCCCTACGCTGGGGGGACAGCCCCAGCATTTT
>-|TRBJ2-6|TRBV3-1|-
CASSLNEWSGANVLTF
TGTGCCAGCAGCCTCAACGAGTGGTCTGGGGCCAACGTCCTGACTTTC
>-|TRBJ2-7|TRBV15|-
CATSRDSLGMGVDYNEQYF
TGCGCCACCAGCAGAGATTCCCTAGGGATGGGGGTCGACTATAATGAGCAGTACTTC
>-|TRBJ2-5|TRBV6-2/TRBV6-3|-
CASRPPSQETQYF
TGTGCCAGCAGACCCCCCTCACAAGAGACCCAGTACTTC
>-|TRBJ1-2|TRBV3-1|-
CASSQDLVYGYTF
TGTGCCAGCAGCCAAGATTTAGTCTATGGCTACACCTTC
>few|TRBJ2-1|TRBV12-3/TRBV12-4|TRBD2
CASSPGLAGFRWQFF
TGTGCCAGCAGCCCCGGACTAGCGGGCTTTCGTTGGCAGTTCTTC
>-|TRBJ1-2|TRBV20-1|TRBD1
CSAPPSRGRDYGYTF
TGCAGTGCTCCTCCATCCAGGGGGCGGGACTATGGCTACACCTTC
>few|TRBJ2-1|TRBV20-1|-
CSAKGSEQFF
TGCAGTGCTAAGGGTAGTGAGCAGTTCTTC
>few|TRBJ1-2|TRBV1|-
CTSSQDRRGYGYTF
TGCACCAGCAGCCAAGATCGGAGGGGCTATGGCTACACCTTC
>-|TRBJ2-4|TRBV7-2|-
CASSLELLLAKNIQYF
TGTGCCAGCAGCTTAGAACTTCTGTTGGCCAAAAACATTCAGTACTTC
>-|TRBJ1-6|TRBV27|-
CASSFQGSNSPLHF
TGTGCCAGCAGTTTTCAGGGGTCTAATTCACCCCTCCACTTT
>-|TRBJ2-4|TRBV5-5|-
CASSFVLAGQNIQYF
TGTGCCAGCAGCTTTGTGTTGGCAGGACAAAACATTCAGTACTTC
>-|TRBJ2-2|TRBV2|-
CASSVENTGELFF
TGTGCCAGCAGCGTAGAGAACACCGGGGAGCTGTTTTTT
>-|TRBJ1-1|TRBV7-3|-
CASSLTGRAGAEAFF
TGTGCCAGCAGCTTAACGGGGCGGGCCGGAGCAGAAGCTTTCTTT
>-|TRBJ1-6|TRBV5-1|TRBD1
CASSPERDRGNSPLHF
TGCGCCAGCAGCCCGGAGAGGGACAGGGGGAATTCACCCCTCCACTTT
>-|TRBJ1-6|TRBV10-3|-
CAISGRNSPLHF
TGTGCCATCAGTGGGCGAAATTCACCCCTCCACTTT
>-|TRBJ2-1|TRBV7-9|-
CASSARDTNEQFF
TGTGCCAGCAGCGCCCGGGACACCAATGAGCAGTTCTTC
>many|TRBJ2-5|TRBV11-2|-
CASSRASEETQYF
TGTGCCAGTTCTAGGGCTAGCGAAGAGACCCAGTACTTC
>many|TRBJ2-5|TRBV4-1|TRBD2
CASSQDPSGSSRETQYF
TGCGCCAGCAGCCAAGATCCTAGCGGGAGTTCTCGGGAGACCCAGTACTTC
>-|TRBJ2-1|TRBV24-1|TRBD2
CATSDPSGPTLTYNEQFF
TGTGCCACCAGTGATCCTAGCGGACCGACCCTCACCTACAATGAGCAGTTCTTC
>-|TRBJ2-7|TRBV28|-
CASSPQRTGPYEQYF
TGTGCCAGCAGTCCCCAACGGACGGGGCCCTACGAGCAGTACTTC
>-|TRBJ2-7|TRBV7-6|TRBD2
CASSSQPEAGDGSEQYF
TGTGCCAGCAGCTCCCAACCTGAGGCGGGAGATGGGTCCGAGCAGTACTTC
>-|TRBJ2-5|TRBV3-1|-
CASSQRGLSTETQYF
TGTGCCAGCAGCCAAAGGGGGTTGAGCACCGAGACCCAGTACTTC
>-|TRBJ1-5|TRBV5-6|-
CASSSRMRMYSNQPQHF
TGTGCCAGCAGCTCCCGCATGCGTATGTATAGCAATCAGCCCCAGCATTTT
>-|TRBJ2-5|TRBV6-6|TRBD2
CASSYPVSGNKETQYF
TGTGCCAGCAGTTACCCCGTAAGCGGGAACAAAGAGACCCAGTACTTC
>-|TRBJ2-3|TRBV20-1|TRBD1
CSARGSKGRADTQYF
TGCAGTGCCAGGGGGAGCAAGGGCCGGGCAGATACGCAGTATTTT
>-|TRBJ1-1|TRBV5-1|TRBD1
CASTFRLDRGVGTEAFF
TGCGCCAGCACCTTTCGATTGGACAGGGGAGTGGGCACTGAAGCTTTCTTT
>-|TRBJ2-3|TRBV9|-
CASSVQTGTTDTQYF
TGTGCCAGCAGCGTACAGACAGGAACCACAGATACGCAGTATTTT
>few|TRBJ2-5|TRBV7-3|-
CASSSGGAPRETQYF
TGTGCCAGCAGCTCCGGTGGAGCGCCGCGCGAGACCCAGTACTTC
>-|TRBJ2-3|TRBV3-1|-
CASSLSGTDTDTQYF
TGTGCCAGCAGCCTGTCCGGTACCGACACAGATACGCAGTATTTT
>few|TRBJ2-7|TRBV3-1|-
CASSQDLREQYF
TGTGCCAGCAGCCAAGACTTGCGCGAGCAGTACTTC
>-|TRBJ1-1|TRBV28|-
CASRRIAVIWNTEAFF
TGTGCCAGCAGAAGGATAGCGGTGATCTGGAACACTGAAGCTTTCTTT
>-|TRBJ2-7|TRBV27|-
CASRPTGLTYEQYF
TGTGCCAGCAGGCCGACAGGTCTCACCTACGAGCAGTACTTC
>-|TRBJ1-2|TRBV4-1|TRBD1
CASSPTGTGVRGYTF
TGCGCCAGCAGCCCAACCGGGACAGGGGTTCGTGGCTACACCTTC
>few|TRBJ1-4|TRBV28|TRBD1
CASTAGGGTTNEKLFF
TGTGCCAGCACCGCAGGGGGGGGAACGACTAATGAAAAACTGTTTTTT
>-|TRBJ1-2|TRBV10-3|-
CAISDPGRRMSNYGYTF
TGTGCCATCAGTGACCCGGGACGGAGGATGTCTAACTATGGCTACACCTTC
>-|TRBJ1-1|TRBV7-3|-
CASSVTGLGNTEAFF
TGTGCCAGCAGCGTTACAGGGTTGGGGAACACTGAAGCTTTCTTT
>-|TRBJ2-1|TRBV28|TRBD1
CASSPFRDRAYNEQFF
TGTGCCAGCAGTCCGTTCCGGGACAGGGCCTACAATGAGCAGTTCTTC
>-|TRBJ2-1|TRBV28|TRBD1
CASSETGLAYNEQFF
TGTGCCAGCAGCGAGACAGGGTTGGCCTACAATGAGCAGTTCTTC
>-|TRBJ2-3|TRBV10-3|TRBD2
CAISTKAGGKSDTQYF
TGTGCCATCAGTACCAAAGCGGGAGGCAAGTCAGATACGCAGTATTTT
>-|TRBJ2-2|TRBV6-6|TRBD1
CASSARGLGNTGELFF
TGTGCCAGCAGTGCAAGGGGGCTGGGGAACACCGGGGAGCTGTTTTTT